The 13 T cell receptor beta chains reported below all come from one sample, sequenced in a study of CD8 T cells in Susac syndrome. RNA totalling roughly 0.45 to 1 ug underwent reverse transcription with random hexamers. Each CDR3 protein gets one entry after TCRdb re-called the immunoSEQ multiplex PCR reads with MiXCR. The data hold some 200,000 distinct CDR3 sequences, with 90% to 95% observed a single time. Sequencing was carried out using CD4+ T cells from PBMCs. The source is a human donor with multiple sclerosis.

This chain uses TRBV9 with TRBJ2-3; D may be TRBD2 (5 bases). Trimming removed 3 bases from V and 2 bases from J, with 10 bases in between. Germline CDR1 SGDLS, CDR2 YYNGEE. The CDR3 length is 14 residues. The CDR3: CASSALAITDTQYF. The CDR3 DNA is TGTGCCAGCAGCGCTCTAGCCATCACAGATACGCAGTATTTT.

V usage is TRBV5-1 and J usage is TRBJ1-6; no firm D call. The CDR3 runs to 13 residues. The germline V and J ends were trimmed by 2 bases and 8 bases, with 8 bases remaining between them. Germline V gene sequence: CDR1 SGHRS, CDR2 YFSETQ. The CDR3 DNA reads as TGCGCCAGCAGCTTAGATTACGATTCACCCCTCCACTTT. This gives the protein CASSLDYDSPLHF.

The chain is built from TRBV3-1 and TRBJ2-3; tentatively, D is TRBD1 (5 bases). The CDR3 spans 14 residues. Germline CDR1 is LGHDT and CDR2 is YNNKEL (reference sequence). Trimming cost V 4 bases and J 2 bases, with 10 bases left between them. CDR3 protein: CASSPQGYTDTQYF. The CDR3 DNA sequence: TGTGCCAGCAGCCCCCAGGGATACACAGATACGCAGTATTTT.

This rearrangement joins TRBV20-1 to TRBJ2-6; D uncertain. V was shortened by 3 bases and J by 0 bases, with 9 bases between the two germline ends. The CDR3 covers 15 residues. The V gene's germline CDR1 is DFQATT and CDR2 SNEGSKA (reference sequence). DNA for the CDR3: TGCAGTGCTAGCCGCGGTGGCTCTGGGGCCAACGTCCTGACTTTC. As protein: CSASRGGSGANVLTF.

V and J are TRBV29-1 and TRBJ2-5, with D unclear. Trimming shortened V by 6 bases and J by 2 bases, and 16 bases separated the two germline ends. Per germline, CDR1 SQVTM and CDR2 ANQGSEA. This CDR3 has 14 residues. CDR3 bases: TGCAGCGTCTTTGCGGTGAATGGGCAAGAGACCCAGTACTTC. It specifies CSVFAVNGQETQYF.

The V and J genes are TRBV6-5 and TRBJ2-3; D not certain. V lost 4 bases, J lost 7 bases, and 6 bases lay in between. The germline V gene encodes CDR1 MNHEY and CDR2 SVGAGI. The CDR3 is 11 residues long. CDR3 nucleotide sequence: TGTGCCAGCAGTTCCCACCATACGCAGTATTTT. This translates into CASSSHHTQYF.

Only a few counts were recorded for this clonotype. This chain connects TRBV24-1 to TRBJ2-3; perhaps TRBD2 as D (5 bases). The CDR3 consists of 12 residues. Germline V gives CDR1 KGHDR, CDR2 SFDVKD. Deletions cut 9 bases from V and 0 bases from J, with 6 bases between. The CDR3 reads CATEGSTDTQYF. The CDR3 region has the DNA TGTGCCACCGAGGGTAGCACAGATACGCAGTATTTT.

The gene calls are TRBV25-1 and TRBJ2-3, with unresolved D. Trimming cost V 1 base and J 4 bases, with 9 bases left between them. The germline V gene encodes CDR1 MGHDK and CDR2 SYGVNS. This CDR3 is built from 14 residues. CDR3 coding DNA: TGTGCCAGCAGTGAATCTCGGTTGGCAGATACGCAGTATTTT. It encodes CASSESRLADTQYF.

This clonotype was recorded once. The V call is TRBV6-1, the J call TRBJ1-1; no firm D call. V lost 3 bases and J 8 bases, leaving 10 bases between the germline ends. The CDR3 totals 12 residues. Germline assignment: CDR1 MNHNS and CDR2 SASEGT. CDR3 coding DNA: TGTGCCAGCAGTGAGAACTTCTCCGAAGCTTTCTTT. Translating it yields CASSENFSEAFF.

This clonotype appeared a single time. V and J are TRBV27 and TRBJ2-7; D possibly corresponds to TRBD1 (5 bases). V lost 8 bases, J lost 0 bases, and 14 bases lay in between. CDR3 length: 14 amino acids. Germline CDR1 reads MNHEY; CDR2 reads SMNVEV (reference sequence). CDR3 region: CASYPSGHSYEQYF. CDR3 nucleotide sequence: TGTGCCAGCTACCCGTCCGGACACTCCTACGAGCAGTACTTC.

V gene TRBV29-1 combines with J gene TRBJ2-7; D is unclear. Germline V lookup: CDR1 SQVTM, CDR2 ANQGSEA. The ends were cut back, 5 bases at V and 5 bases at J, with 13 bases in the middle. The CDR3 totals 12 residues. The CDR3 reads CSVLGSRHEQYF. The DNA of the CDR3 is TGCAGCGTTTTGGGGTCTCGGCACGAGCAGTACTTC.

The J gene is TRBJ1-1, the V gene TRBV29-1; 8 bases fit TRBD1. CDR1 and CDR2 (germline): SQVTM, ANQGSEA. The CDR3 sequence is 13 residues long. The V segment lost 6 bases and the J segment 4 bases; nucleotides outside the gene matches: 7. DNA for the CDR3: TGCAGCGTCCAGGGGGCGATGGGCACTGAAGCTTTCTTT. Its protein product is CSVQGAMGTEAFF.

This clonotype showed up just once. CDR3 in amino acids: CSAGGRGRAEAFF. The CDR3 DNA is TGCAGTGCTGGGGGAAGGGGGAGAGCTGAAGCTTTCTTT. The chain is built from TRBV20-1 and TRBJ1-1, with a tentative D call TRBD1 (6 bases). The CDR3 spans 13 residues. The germline CDR1 and CDR2 sequences are DFQATT and SNEGSKA (reference sequence). V lost 5 bases to trimming and J lost 6 bases, with 16 bases between them.